This T cell receptor (beta chain) derives from a study of CD8 T cells in ankylosing spondylitis (dated by TCRdb to the late 2010s). A note on the overall study: To find TCR variants linked to disease, the study profiled T cell receptor beta repertoires in ankylosing spondylitis patients and healthy donors. The whole study cohort included 108 healthy donors and about two dozen ankylosing spondylitis patients. Peripheral blood samples were taken, and synovial fluid was additionally collected from ankylosing spondylitis patients.

With regard to this clonotype: No antigen is known for it. Base qualities are not provided; no much larger clone lies one nucleotide away.

In the germline V gene (reference sequence), CDR1 corresponds to GTSNPN and CDR2 to SVGIG. From its cysteine to its phenylalanine, the CDR3 spans 12 amino acids. The read is trimmed to its CDR3 DNA, 36 bases read in frame from base 1. The V end loses 2 bases and the J end loses 7 bases, and a stretch of 11 bases separates them. The paper's findings and limits, for the study overall: A TCR beta motif made up of under ten highly homologous amino acid variants appeared to be characteristic of blood from ankylosing spondylitis patients. The disease-linked clones showed a CD8+ phenotype and occurred at relatively low frequencies in peripheral blood. Some of the motif variants had been reported before in the synovial fluid and blood of reactive arthritis patients, a finding that suggests common disease-initiation mechanisms. The disease-linked clones were reported as significantly enriched in matched synovial fluid samples from ankylosing spondylitis patients.

TCRdb names Illumina HiSeq 2500 as the instrument used. Quantitative 5'-RACE with molecular barcodes was used to prepare TCR beta libraries. As for the original processing: To identify disease-linked TCR variants, a new computational method was used, one built on a probabilistic model of VDJ rearrangement. The public reads were quality trimmed at Q25 with fastp and then assembled into clones with MiXCR by TCRdb, keeping productive beta chains. Under each unique CDR3 protein, matching rows form one entry showing the most common genes and DNA. The V and J calls were not made by the authors but by TCRdb's processing. Within this sample are approximately 290,000 distinct CDR3 sequences, with around 21% of them counted one time only. 3.5% of the sample is held by the ten biggest clonotypes.

The clonotype was recovered from a female donor with ankylosing spondylitis or in good health (not recorded which). What was sequenced was blood, either unsorted or a sorted T cell fraction (not recorded which). Here the chain combines TRBV30 and TRBJ1-2; TRBD1 is a weak D gene call, 5 bases matching. Here the CDR3 is given as CAWSIQGLGYTF. The DNA sequence is TGTGCCTGGAGTATCCAGGGACTTGGCTACACCTTC.